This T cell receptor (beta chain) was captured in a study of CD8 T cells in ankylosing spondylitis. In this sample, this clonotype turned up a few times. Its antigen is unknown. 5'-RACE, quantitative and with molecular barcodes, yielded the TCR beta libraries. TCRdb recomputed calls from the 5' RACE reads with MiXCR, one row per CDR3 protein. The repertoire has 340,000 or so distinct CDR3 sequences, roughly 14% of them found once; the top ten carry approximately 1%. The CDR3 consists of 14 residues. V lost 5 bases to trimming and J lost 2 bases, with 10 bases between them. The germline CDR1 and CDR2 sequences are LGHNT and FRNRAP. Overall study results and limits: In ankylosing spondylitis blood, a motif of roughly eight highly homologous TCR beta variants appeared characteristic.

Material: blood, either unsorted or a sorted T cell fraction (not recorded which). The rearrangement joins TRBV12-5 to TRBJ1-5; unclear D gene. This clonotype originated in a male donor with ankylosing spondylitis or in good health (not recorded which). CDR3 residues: CASGQQEGNQPQHF. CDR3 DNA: TGTGCTAGTGGTCAGCAGGAGGGCAATCAGCCCCAGCATTTT.